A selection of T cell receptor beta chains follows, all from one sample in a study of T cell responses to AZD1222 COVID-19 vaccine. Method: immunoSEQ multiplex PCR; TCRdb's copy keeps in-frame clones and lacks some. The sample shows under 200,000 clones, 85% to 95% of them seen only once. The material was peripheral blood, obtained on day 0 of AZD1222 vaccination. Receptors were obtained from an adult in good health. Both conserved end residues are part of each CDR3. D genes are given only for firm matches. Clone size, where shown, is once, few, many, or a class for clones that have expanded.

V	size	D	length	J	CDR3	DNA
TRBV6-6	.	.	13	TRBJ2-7	CATKGGSSYEQYF	TGTGCCACAAAAGGGGGGTCGTCCTACGAGCAGTACTTC
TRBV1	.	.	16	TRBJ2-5	CTSSRFDRAVGETQYF	TGCACCAGCAGCCGATTCGACAGGGCGGTCGGGGAGACCCAGTACTTC
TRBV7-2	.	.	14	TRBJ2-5	CASSLAQGWETQYF	TGTGCCAGCAGCTTAGCGCAGGGTTGGGAGACCCAGTACTTC
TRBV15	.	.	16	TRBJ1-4	CATSRRYTGRSEKLFF	TGTGCCACCAGCAGACGATACACAGGGCGTAGTGAAAAACTGTTTTTT
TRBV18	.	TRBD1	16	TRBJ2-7	CASSPNMGQGSYEQYF	TGTGCCAGCTCACCAAATATGGGACAGGGCTCCTACGAGCAGTACTTC
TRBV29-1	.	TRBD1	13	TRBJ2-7	CSVVGDSSYEQYF	TGCAGCGTTGTGGGGGACAGCTCCTACGAGCAGTACTTC
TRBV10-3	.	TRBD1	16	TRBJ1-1	CASVQGALEVDTEAFF	TGTGCCAGTGTCCAGGGGGCATTGGAGGTGGACACTGAAGCTTTCTTT
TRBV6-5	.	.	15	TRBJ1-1	CASSYSAGVDTEAFF	TGTGCCAGCAGTTACTCGGCAGGGGTGGACACTGAAGCTTTCTTT
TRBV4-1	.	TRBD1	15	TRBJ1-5	CASSQEGTGDQPQHF	TGCGCCAGCAGCCAAGAGGGAACAGGGGATCAGCCCCAGCATTTT
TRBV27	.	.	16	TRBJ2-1	CASSSPNRVPYNEQFF	TGTGCCAGCAGTTCTCCAAACAGGGTACCCTACAATGAGCAGTTCTTC
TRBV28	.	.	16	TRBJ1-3	CASSGAGAHSGNTIYF	TGTGCCAGCAGTGGGGCCGGGGCCCACTCTGGAAACACCATATATTTT
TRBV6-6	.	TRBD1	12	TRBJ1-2	CASKEGARGYTF	TGTGCCAGCAAAGAGGGGGCGCGTGGCTACACCTTC
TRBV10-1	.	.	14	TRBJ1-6	CASSPRSSSSPLHF	TGCGCCAGCAGCCCGAGGAGTTCGAGTTCACCCCTCCACTTT
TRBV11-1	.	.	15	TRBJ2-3	CASSLAVGRLDTQYF	TGTGCCAGCAGCTTAGCGGTTGGTAGACTCGATACGCAGTATTTT
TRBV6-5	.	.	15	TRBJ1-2	CASTSDTRANYGYTF	TGTGCCAGCACCTCGGACACCCGGGCTAACTATGGCTACACCTTC
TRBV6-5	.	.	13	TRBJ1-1	CASGGTWNTEAFF	TGTGCCAGCGGGGGGACCTGGAACACTGAAGCTTTCTTT
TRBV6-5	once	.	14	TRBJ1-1	CASNPLAGEPEAFF	TGTGCCAGCAATCCCCTGGCGGGGGAGCCTGAAGCTTTCTTT
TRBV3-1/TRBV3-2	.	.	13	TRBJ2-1	CASSWEALSEQFF	TGTGCCAGCAGCTGGGAGGCCCTGAGTGAGCAGTTCTTC
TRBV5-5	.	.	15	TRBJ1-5	CASSLAPGAGQPQHF	TGTGCCAGCAGCTTGGCCCCCGGAGCCGGTCAGCCCCAGCATTTT
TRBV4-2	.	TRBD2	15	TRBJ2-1	CASSQDSGGPRLQFF	TGTGCCAGCAGCCAAGATAGCGGGGGGCCGCGATTGCAGTTCTTC
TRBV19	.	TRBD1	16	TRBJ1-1	CASSIRGLRMNTEAFF	TGTGCCAGTAGTATCAGGGGGCTGAGGATGAACACTGAAGCTTTCTTT
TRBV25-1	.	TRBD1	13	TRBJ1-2	CASSGQGFGGYTF	TGTGCCAGCAGCGGACAGGGTTTTGGGGGCTACACCTTC
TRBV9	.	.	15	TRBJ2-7	CASSEMGGSYYEQYF	TGTGCCAGCAGTGAGATGGGGGGTTCTTACTACGAGCAGTACTTC
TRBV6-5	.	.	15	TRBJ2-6	CASSSWVSGANVLTF	TGTGCCAGCAGTTCATGGGTCTCTGGGGCCAACGTCCTGACTTTC
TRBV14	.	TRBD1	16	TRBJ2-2	CASSPTGTGNTGELFF	TGTGCCAGCAGCCCAACCGGGACAGGGAACACCGGGGAGCTGTTTTTT
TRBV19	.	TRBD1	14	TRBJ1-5	CASMRTGGAQPQHF	TGTGCCAGTATGAGGACAGGGGGTGCTCAGCCCCAGCATTTT